This TCR beta chain was sequenced for a study of Ad26.COV2.S vaccination and SARS-CoV-2 variants. Whole-study findings and limits: Reportedly, after vaccination the spike-specific CD8+ and CD4+ T cell responses displayed substantial breadth. Non-spike TCR breadth did not differ much between vaccine and placebo recipients.

As concerns this clone: The antigen is not known.

V lost 0 bases and J lost 3, with 12 bases in between. Germline V gene lookup returns CDR1 SGHRS and CDR2 YFSETQ. The CDR3 has 15 amino acids. Documented treatment: around 19 received Ad26.COV2.S at low or high dose, single or two shots; several received placebo; per-sample allocation not given. Samples analyzed were those drawn on day 63 after the first vaccine or placebo injection. Generated by immunoSEQ multiplex PCR, the TCRdb table keeps only in-frame clones and is missing some. The sample shows around 300,000 clones, about 89% of them seen only once. The sequence derives from a person between 18 and 65 years old who received the Ad26.COV2.S COVID-19 vaccine or a placebo. The sequenced sample was peripheral blood, obtained in a trial of Ad26.COV2.S vaccine versus placebo. The rearrangement joins TRBV5-1 to TRBJ1-1; D remains unclear. Here the CDR3 DNA reads TGCGCCAGCAGCTTGGAGGCCGACGGGGACACTGAAGCTTTCTTT. Translated, it gives CASSLEADGDTEAFF.